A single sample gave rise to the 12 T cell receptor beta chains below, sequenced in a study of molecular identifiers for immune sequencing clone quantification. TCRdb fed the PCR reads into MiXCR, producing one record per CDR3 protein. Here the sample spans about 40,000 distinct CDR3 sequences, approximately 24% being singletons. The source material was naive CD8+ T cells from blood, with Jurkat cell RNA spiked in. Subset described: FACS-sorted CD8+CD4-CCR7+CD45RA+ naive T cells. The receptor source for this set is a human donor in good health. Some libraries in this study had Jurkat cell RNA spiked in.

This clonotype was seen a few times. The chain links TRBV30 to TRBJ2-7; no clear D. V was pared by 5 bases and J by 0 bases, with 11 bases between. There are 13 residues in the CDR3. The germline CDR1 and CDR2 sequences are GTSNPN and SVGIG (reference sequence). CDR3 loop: CAWRTKGSYEQYF. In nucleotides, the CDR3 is TGTGCCTGGCGTACCAAGGGCTCCTACGAGCAGTACTTC.

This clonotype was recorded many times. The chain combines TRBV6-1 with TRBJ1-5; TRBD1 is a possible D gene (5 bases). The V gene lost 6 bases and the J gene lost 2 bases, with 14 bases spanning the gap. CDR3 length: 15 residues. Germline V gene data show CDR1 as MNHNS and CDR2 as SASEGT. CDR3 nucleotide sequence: TGTGCCAGCAGAGAGGGGCGCGGGGGCAATCAGCCCCAGCATTTT. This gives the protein CASREGRGGNQPQHF.

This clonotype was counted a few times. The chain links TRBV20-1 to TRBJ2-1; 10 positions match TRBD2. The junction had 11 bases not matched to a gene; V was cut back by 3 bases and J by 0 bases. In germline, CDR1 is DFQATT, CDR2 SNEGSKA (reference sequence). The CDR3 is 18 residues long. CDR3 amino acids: CSARWLAGDLSSYNEQFF. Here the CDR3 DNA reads TGCAGTGCTAGGTGGCTAGCGGGAGACCTGAGCTCCTACAATGAGCAGTTCTTC.

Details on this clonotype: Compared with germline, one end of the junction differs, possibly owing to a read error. The CDR3 DNA reads TGCGCCCGCCGCCTCCGCTCCTCCGCGCAGTACTTC. This encodes CARRLRSSAQYF. The chain is built from TRBV7-9 and TRBJ2-7; D remains ambiguous. CDR3 length: 12 amino acids. Germline V gene lookup returns CDR1 SEHNR and CDR2 FQNEAQ (reference sequence).

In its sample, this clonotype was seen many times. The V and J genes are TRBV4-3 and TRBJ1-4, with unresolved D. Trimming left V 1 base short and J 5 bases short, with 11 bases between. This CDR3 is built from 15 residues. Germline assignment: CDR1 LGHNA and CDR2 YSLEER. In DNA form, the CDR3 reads TGCGCCAGCAGCCAAGGGTCCCCAGCGAATGAAAAACTGTTTTTT. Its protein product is CASSQGSPANEKLFF.

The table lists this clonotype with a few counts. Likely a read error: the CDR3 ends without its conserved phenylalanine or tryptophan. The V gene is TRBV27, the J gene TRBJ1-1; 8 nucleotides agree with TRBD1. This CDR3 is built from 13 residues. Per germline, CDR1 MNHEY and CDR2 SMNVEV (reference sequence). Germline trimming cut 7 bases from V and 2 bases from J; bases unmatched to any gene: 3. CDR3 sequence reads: CASTGTGNTEAFL. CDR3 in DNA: TGTGCCAGCACAGGGACAGGCAACACTGAAGCTTTCCTT.

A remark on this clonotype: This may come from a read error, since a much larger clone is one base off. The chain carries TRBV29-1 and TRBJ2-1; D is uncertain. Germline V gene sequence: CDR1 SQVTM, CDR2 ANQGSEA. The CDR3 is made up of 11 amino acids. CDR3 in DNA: TGCAGCGTTGGTAGCTACAATGCGCAGTTCTTC. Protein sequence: CSVGSYNAQFF.

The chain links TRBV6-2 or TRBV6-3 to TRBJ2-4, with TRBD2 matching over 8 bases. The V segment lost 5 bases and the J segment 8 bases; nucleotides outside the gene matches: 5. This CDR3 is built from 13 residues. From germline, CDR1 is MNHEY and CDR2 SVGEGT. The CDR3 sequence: CASSSGLADIQYF. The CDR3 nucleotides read TGTGCCAGCAGTAGCGGACTAGCAGACATTCAGTACTTC.

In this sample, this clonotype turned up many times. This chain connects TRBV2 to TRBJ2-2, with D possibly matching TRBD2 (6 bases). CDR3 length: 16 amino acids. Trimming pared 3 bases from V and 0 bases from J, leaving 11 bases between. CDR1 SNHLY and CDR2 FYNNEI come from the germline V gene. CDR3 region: CASSDPGLANTGELFF. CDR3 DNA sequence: TGTGCCAGCAGTGACCCGGGACTCGCGAACACCGGGGAGCTGTTTTTT.

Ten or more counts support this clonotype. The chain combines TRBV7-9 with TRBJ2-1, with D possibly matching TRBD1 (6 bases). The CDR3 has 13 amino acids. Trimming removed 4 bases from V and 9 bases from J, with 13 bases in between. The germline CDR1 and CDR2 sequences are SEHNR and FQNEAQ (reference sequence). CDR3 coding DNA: TGTGCCAGCAGCTCACCGAGGGGGTCTGAGCAGTTCTTC. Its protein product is CASSSPRGSEQFF.

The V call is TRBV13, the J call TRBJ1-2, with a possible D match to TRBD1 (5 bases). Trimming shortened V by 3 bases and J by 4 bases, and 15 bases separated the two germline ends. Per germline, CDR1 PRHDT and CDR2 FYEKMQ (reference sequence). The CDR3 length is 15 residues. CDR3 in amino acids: CASSLSRDAVYGYTF. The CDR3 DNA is TGTGCCAGCAGCTTGTCCAGGGACGCCGTCTATGGCTACACCTTC.

CDR3: CASSLLQGTYEQYF. CDR3 nucleotide sequence: TGTGCCAGCAGCCTCCTACAGGGCACCTACGAGCAGTACTTC. The V gene is TRBV7-2, the J gene TRBJ2-7, with a possible D match to TRBD1 (6 bases). Germline-derived CDR1 and CDR2 are SGHTA and FQGNSA. The V gene lost 5 bases and the J gene lost 2 bases, with 13 bases spanning the gap. The CDR3 length is 14 residues.